Listed below are T cell receptor beta chains from one sample, sequenced in a study of molecular identifiers for immune sequencing clone quantification. TCRdb ran MiXCR on the PCR reads and lists one entry per CDR3 protein. The sample carries hundreds of thousands of distinct CDR3 sequences, about 25% recorded once. Sequences were obtained from naive CD8+ T cells from blood, with Jurkat cell RNA spiked in. The receptors derive from a human donor in good health. Some libraries in this study had Jurkat cell RNA spiked in. The CDR3 runs from the conserved cysteine through the conserved F or W. D genes are given only for firm matches. The size of a clone is reported for some rows only, either as once, few or many, or as a class for expanded clones.

>TRBD1|TRBV19|TRBJ1-5|few|16
TGTGCCAGTACAAACCGGGACAGGGGACAGAATCAGCCCCAGCATTTT
CASTNRDRGQNQPQHF
>NA|TRBV2|TRBJ2-7|few|11
TGTGCCTTCGCGCGGGCATCGGAGCAGTACTTC
CAFARASEQYF
>NA|TRBV28|TRBJ1-4|NA|14
TGTGCCAGCAGGCCGGAACCATATTATGAAAAACTGTTTTTT
CASRPEPYYEKLFF
>NA|TRBV6-1|TRBJ1-5|NA|15
TGTGCCAGCAGTGTCATTTGGGGTAGCAATCAGCCCCAGCATTTT
CASSVIWGSNQPQHF
>TRBD2|TRBV19|TRBJ2-1|NA|16
TGTGCCAGTAGTATCCTACTAGCGGGTATGGGGAATGAGCAGTTCTTC
CASSILLAGMGNEQFF
>TRBD2|TRBV28|TRBJ2-5|many|16
TGTGCCAGCAGTGCCAGGACTAGCGGAGCACAAGAGACCCAGTACTTC
CASSARTSGAQETQYF
>TRBD1|TRBV27|TRBJ2-2|NA|14
TGTGCCAGCAGTTGGACAGGGTTTGACGGGGAGCTGTTTTTT
CASSWTGFDGELFF
>NA|TRBV3-1|TRBJ1-6|once|14
TGTGCCAGCCGCCAAGATCTTGGCCTTCCACCCCTCCACTTT
CASRQDLGLPPLHF
>TRBD2|TRBV29-1|TRBJ2-7|many|13
TGCAGCGCCCGGGGGGGCCAGTCCTACGAGCAGTACTTC
CSARGGQSYEQYF
>TRBD2|TRBV7-9|TRBJ2-7|many|16
TGTGCCAGCAGTACGAAAGCGGGGGGAAGCTCCTACGAGCAGTACTTC
CASSTKAGGSSYEQYF
>NA|TRBV15|TRBJ2-7|NA|13
TGTGCCACCAGCAGCTGGACTGGCTACGAGCAGTACTTC
CATSSWTGYEQYF
>TRBD2|TRBV11-2|TRBJ2-3|few|19
TGTGCCAGCAGTCAGACTAGCGGGGGAGCGCTGGGGGGCACAGATACGCAGTATTTT
CASSQTSGGALGGTDTQYF
>NA|TRBV27|TRBJ1-2|few|13
TGTGCCAGCACCTGGGGCCCTAACTATGGCTACACCTTC
CASTWGPNYGYTF
>TRBD2|TRBV20-1|TRBJ2-1|many|19
TGCAGTGCTAGAGTTCCTAGCGGGGGAGCGGACGATCCCTACAATGAGCAGTTCTTC
CSARVPSGGADDPYNEQFF
>NA|TRBV27|TRBJ2-7|once|13
TGTGCCAGCAGTTTGGGGAGGACGTACGAGCGGTACTTC
CASSLGRTYERYF
>NA|TRBV27|TRBJ2-5|many|13
TGTGCCAGCAGAGCAGGGGGGCAAGAGACCCAGTACTTC
CASRAGGQETQYF
>TRBD2|TRBV27|TRBJ2-7|few|14
TGTGCCAGTGGTAGCGGGAGCAGCACCTACGAGCAGTACTTC
CASGSGSSTYEQYF